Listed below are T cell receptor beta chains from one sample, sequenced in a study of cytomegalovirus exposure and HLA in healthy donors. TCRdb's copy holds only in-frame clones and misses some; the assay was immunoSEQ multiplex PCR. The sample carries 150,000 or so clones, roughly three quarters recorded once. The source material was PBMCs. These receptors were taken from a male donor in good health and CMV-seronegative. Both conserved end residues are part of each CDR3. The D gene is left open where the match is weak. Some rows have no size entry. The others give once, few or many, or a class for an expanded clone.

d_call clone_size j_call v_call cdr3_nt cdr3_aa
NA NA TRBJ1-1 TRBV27 TGTGCCAGCAGTTTATCCCGGGGGGTAGCCACTGAAGCTTTCTTT CASSLSRGVATEAFF
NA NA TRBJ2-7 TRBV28 TGTGCCAGCCTCGACAGATACGAGCAGTACTTC CASLDRYEQYF
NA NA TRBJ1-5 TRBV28 TGTGCCAGCAGTTTAGGTGGACAGAGCAATCAGCCCCAGCATTTT CASSLGGQSNQPQHF
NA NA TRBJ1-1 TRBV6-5 TGTGCCAGCACCGAGACACCTCTGAACACTGAAGCTTTCTTT CASTETPLNTEAFF
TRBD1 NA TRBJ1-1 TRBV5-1 TGCGCCAGCAGCGCCGGGACAGCGAACACTGAAGCTTTCTTT CASSAGTANTEAFF
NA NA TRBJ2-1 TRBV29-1 TGCAGCGCCCGCCTGGACAGTACAAGCTCCTACAATGAGCAGTTCTTC CSARLDSTSSYNEQFF
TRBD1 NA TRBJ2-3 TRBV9 TGTGCCAGCAGCGGAACAACAGGGGCCACAGATACGCAGTATTTT CASSGTTGATDTQYF
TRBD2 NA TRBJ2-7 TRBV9 TGTGCCAGCAGCCCAGCTGGACTAGCTGAGCAGTACTTC CASSPAGLAEQYF
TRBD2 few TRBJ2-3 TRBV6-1 TGTGCCAGCAGTGTCGGTCTAGCGGGGACTAGCACAGATACGCAGTATTTT CASSVGLAGTSTDTQYF
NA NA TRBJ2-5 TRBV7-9 TGTGCCAGCAGCCCCTCTTTTAGCCCAGAGACCCAGTACTTC CASSPSFSPETQYF
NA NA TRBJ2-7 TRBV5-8 TGTGCCAGCAGCGTGGACATCTCCTACGAGCAGTACTTC CASSVDISYEQYF
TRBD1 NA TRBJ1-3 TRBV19 TGTGCCAGTAGCCCAACAGGGGCTGGAAACACCATATATTTT CASSPTGAGNTIYF
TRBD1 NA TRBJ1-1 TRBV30 TGTGCCTGGAGCCGGGACAGGGGAAACACTGAAGCTTTCTTT CAWSRDRGNTEAFF
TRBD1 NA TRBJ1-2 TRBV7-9 TGTGCCAGCAGCCAAGCCGGCCGGGACAGATATAACTATGGCTACACCTTC CASSQAGRDRYNYGYTF
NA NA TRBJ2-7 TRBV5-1 TGCGCCAGCAGCTTGGGGACTTTCGGGAACGAGCAGTACTTC CASSLGTFGNEQYF
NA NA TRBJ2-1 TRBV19 TGTGCCAGTAGTGGGCGGGAACGAGGGAATGAGCAGTTCTTC CASSGRERGNEQFF
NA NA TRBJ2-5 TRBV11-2 TGTGCCAGCAGCTCCGGGGCTGGAGGGGGCCAGGGAGAGACCCAGTACTTC CASSSGAGGGQGETQYF
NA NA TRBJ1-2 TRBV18 TGTGCCAGCTCACCCCTGGGGCAGATTTACTATGGCTACACCTTC CASSPLGQIYYGYTF
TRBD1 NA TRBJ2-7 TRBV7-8 TGTGCCAGCAGCCCCAGGGGGAACTACGAGCAGTACTTC CASSPRGNYEQYF
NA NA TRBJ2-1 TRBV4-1 TGCGCCAGCAGCGGGCTAGCGGAGGGGGATGAGCAGTTCTTC CASSGLAEGDEQFF
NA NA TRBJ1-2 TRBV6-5 TGTGCCAGCAGCTTGGGGGGTGGTAGGAACTATGGCTACACCTTC CASSLGGGRNYGYTF
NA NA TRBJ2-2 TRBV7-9 TGTGCCAGCAGCTTAGCGGGCAGGATTAACACCGGGGAGCTGTTTTTT CASSLAGRINTGELFF
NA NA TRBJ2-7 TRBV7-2 TGTGCCAGCAGCTTAGGGAGGCCAGGCTACGAGCAGTACTTC CASSLGRPGYEQYF
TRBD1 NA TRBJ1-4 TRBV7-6 TGTGCCAGCAGCTTAGCGTGGAGGGGGCGGAATGAAAAACTGTTTTTT CASSLAWRGRNEKLFF
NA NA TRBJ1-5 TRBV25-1 TGTGCCAGCAGCAGCGACGGTTATGGAAATCAGCCCCAGCATTTT CASSSDGYGNQPQHF
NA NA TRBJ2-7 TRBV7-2 TGTGCCAGCAGCTTAGTGGGGCAGGGCGGGATGAGCGAGCAGTACTTC CASSLVGQGGMSEQYF
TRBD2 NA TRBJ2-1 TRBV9 TGTGCCAGCAGCGTAGTCCCTAGCGGAGTCTACAATGAGCAGTTCTTC CASSVVPSGVYNEQFF
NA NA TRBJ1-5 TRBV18 TGTGCCAGCTCGCCCTCGACAGGCATTATAGGCAATCAGCCCCAGCATTTT CASSPSTGIIGNQPQHF
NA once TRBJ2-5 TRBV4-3 TGCGCCAGCAGCCAAGAAACTCACCAAGAGACCCAGTACTTC CASSQETHQETQYF
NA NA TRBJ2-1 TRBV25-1 TGTGCCAGCCCCGATGCCGATCCGAGGAAGTTCTTC CASPDADPRKFF
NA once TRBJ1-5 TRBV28 TGTGCCAGCAGTTTAGGGGGTGGGGGGGGTATTGGTCAGCCCCAGCATTTT CASSLGGGGGIGQPQHF
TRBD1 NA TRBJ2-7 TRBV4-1 TGCGCCAGCAGCCAATTTACCGGGACAGGGGGCGGCGAGCAGTACTTC CASSQFTGTGGGEQYF
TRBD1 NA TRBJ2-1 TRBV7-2 TGTGCCAGCAGCTCCGACAGGGTCAATGAGCAGTTCTTC CASSSDRVNEQFF
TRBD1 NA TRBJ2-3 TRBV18 TGTGCCAGCTCTCCCCCCGACAGGGTAATTCCAGATACGCAGTATTTT CASSPPDRVIPDTQYF
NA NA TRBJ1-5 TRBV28 TGTGCCAGCTGTCGACAGATTAAAAATCAGCCCCAGCATTTT CASCRQIKNQPQHF
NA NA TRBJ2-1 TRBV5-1 TGCGCCAGCAGCTTGGTGAGCTCCTACAATGAGCAGTTCTTC CASSLVSSYNEQFF
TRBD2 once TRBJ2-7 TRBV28 TGTGCCAGCAGTGGTGGACTAGCGGGCTCCTACGAGCAGTACTTC CASSGGLAGSYEQYF
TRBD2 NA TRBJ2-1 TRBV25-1 TGTGCCAGTAAGTCAGCGGGGTCCTACAATGAGCAGTTCTTC CASKSAGSYNEQFF
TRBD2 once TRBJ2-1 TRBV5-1 TGCGCCAGCAGCTCATCAGCGGGACCCAACAATGAGCAGTTCTTC CASSSSAGPNNEQFF
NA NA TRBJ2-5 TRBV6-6 TGTGCCAGCAGGGACTACCCAGAGACCCAGTACTTC CASRDYPETQYF
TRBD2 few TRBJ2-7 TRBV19 TGTGCCAGCCGGACTAGCGGGGGGGTCGGCGAGCAGTACTTC CASRTSGGVGEQYF
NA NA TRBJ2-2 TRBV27 TGTGCCAGCAGAAGGGGCACCGGGGAGCTGTTTTTT CASRRGTGELFF
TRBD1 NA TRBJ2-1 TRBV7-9 TGTGCCAGCAGCTCCGGACAGGGGGCGAGGGAGCAGTTCTTC CASSSGQGAREQFF
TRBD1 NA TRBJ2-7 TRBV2 TGTGCCAGCCTCCGGGACAGGGGGCAGTACGAGCAGTACTTC CASLRDRGQYEQYF
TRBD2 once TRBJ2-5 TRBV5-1 TGCGCCAGCAGCAAAATCGGGGGGATTCAAGAGACCCAGTACTTC CASSKIGGIQETQYF
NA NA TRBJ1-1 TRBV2 TGTGCCAGCAGTGAAAGAACTCTTGAAGCTTTCTTT CASSERTLEAFF
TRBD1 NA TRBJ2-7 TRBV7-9 TGTGCCAGCAGCTTATGGGACAGGTCCTACGAGCAGTACTTC CASSLWDRSYEQYF
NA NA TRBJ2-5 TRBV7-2 TGTGCCAGCAGCCCCGGAGGAGGGGAGACCCAGTACTTC CASSPGGGETQYF
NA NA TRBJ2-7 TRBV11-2 TGTGCCAGCAGCTTTAGGGGGGCGGGGGCCTACTACGAGCAGTACTTC CASSFRGAGAYYEQYF
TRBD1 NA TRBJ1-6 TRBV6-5 TGTGCCAGCAGTTTCGCGACAGGGGGGTATTCACCCCTCCACTTT CASSFATGGYSPLHF